Given below is one T cell receptor (beta chain) in context. This sample stems from a study of blood T cell repertoires in COVID-19. For the study at large: Samples taken during acute and convalescent COVID-19 were collected in the United States, Italy and Spain. Sources were T cells, B-cell-depleted T cells, or PBMCs; the material itself was cDNA or gDNA.

Original handling: How many nucleated cells were present was estimated from reference gene primer amplification. Assay used: immunoSEQ multiplex PCR; TCRdb lists only in-frame clones, some missing. Clone size and V and J calls were adopted from that table, with D and trimming inferred from the DNA. The sample lists 100,000 to 150,000 clones, roughly 89% occurring once. This CDR3 contains 15 residues. The chain links TRBV21-1 to TRBJ2-1; the D call of TRBD2 is as the table states it, not checked on the DNA. TRBV21-1 is a known pseudogene. The sequence came from a man aged 50 or older with active or convalescent COVID-19. Sequenced sample: peripheral blood. This CDR3 reads CASSFPSASYNEQFF. The CDR3 nucleotides are TGTGCCAGCAGCTTCCCTAGCGCTTCCTACAATGAGCAGTTCTTC.